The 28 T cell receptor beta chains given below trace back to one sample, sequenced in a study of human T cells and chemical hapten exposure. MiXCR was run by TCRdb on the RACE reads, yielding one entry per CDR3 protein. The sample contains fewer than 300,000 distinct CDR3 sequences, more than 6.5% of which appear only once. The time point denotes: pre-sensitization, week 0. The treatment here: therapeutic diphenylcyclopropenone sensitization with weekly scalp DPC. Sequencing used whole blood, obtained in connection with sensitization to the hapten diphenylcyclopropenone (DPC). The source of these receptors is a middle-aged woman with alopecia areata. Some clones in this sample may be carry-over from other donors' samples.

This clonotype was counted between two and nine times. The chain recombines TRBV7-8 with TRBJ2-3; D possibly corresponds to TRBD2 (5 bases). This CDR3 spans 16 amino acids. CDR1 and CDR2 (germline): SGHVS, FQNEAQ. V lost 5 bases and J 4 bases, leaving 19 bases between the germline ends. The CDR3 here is CASSQRMGVLPDTQYF. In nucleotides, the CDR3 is TGTGCCAGCAGCCAAAGAATGGGAGTCTTACCAGATACGCAGTATTTT.

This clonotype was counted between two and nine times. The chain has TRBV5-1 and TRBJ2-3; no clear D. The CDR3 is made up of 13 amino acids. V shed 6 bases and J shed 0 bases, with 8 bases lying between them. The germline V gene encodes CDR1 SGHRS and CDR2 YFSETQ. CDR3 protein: CASTAPSTDTQYF. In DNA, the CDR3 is TGCGCCAGCACCGCACCGAGCACAGATACGCAGTATTTT.

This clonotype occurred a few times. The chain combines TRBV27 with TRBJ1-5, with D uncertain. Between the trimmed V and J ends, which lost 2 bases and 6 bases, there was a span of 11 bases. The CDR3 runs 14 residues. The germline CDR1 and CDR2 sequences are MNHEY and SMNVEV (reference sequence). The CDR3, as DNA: TGTGCCAGCAGTTTACGGACCGCCCTTCAGCCCCAGCATTTT. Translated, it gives CASSLRTALQPQHF.

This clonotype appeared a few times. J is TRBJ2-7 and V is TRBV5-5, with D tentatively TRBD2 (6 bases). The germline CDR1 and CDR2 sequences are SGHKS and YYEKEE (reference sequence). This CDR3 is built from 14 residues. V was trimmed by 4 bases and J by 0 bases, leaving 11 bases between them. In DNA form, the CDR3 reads TGTGCCAGCAGCCCCGGGAGTCTCTCCTACGAGCAGTACTTC. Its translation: CASSPGSLSYEQYF. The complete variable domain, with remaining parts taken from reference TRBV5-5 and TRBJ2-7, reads DAGVTQSPTHLIKTRGQQVTLRCSPISGHKSVSWYQQVLGQGPQFIFQYYEKEERGRGNFPDRFSARQFPNYSSELNVNALLLGDSALYLCASSPGSLSYEQYFGPGTRLTVT.

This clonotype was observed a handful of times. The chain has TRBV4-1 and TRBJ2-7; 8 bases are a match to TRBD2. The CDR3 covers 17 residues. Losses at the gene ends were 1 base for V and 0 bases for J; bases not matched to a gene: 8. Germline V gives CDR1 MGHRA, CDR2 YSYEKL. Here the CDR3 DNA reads TGCGCCAGCAGCCAAGGTCCTAGCGGGTCCCACTCCTACGAGCAGTACTTC. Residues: CASSQGPSGSHSYEQYF.

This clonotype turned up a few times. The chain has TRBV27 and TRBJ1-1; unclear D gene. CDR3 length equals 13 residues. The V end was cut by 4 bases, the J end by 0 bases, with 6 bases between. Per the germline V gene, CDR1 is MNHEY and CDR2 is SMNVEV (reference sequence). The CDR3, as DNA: TGTGCCAGCAGTTACAGCATGAACACTGAAGCTTTCTTT. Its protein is CASSYSMNTEAFF.

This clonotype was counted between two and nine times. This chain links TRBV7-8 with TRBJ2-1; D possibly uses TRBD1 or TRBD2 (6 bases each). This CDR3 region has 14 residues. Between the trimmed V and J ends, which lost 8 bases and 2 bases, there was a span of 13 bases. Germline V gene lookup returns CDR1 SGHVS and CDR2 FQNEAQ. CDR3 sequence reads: CASGVGGTYNEQFF. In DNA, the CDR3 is TGTGCCAGCGGAGTGGGGGGCACCTACAATGAGCAGTTCTTC. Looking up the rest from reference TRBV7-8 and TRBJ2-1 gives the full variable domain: GAGVSQSPRYKVAKRGQDVALRCDPISGHVSLFWYQQALGQGPEFLTYFQNEAQLDKSGLPSDRFFAERPEGSVSTLKIQRTQQEDSAVYLCASGVGGTYNEQFFGPGTRLTVL.

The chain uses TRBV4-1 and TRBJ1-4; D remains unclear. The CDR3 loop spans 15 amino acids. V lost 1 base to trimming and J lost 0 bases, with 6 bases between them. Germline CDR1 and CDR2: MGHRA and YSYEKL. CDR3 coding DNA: TGCGCCAGCAGCCAAGGGGATGCAACTAATGAAAAACTGTTTTTT. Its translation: CASSQGDATNEKLFF.

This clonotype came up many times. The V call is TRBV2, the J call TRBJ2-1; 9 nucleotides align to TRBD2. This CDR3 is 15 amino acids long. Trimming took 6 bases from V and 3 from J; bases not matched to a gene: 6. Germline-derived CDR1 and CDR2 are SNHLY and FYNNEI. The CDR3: CASSLTSGRYNEQFF. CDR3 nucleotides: TGTGCCAGCAGCCTAACTAGCGGGCGCTACAATGAGCAGTTCTTC.

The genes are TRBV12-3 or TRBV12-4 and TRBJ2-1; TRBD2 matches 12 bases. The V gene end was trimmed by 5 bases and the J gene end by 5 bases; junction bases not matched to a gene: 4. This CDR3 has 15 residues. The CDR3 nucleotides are TGTGCCAGCAGTCCCGGACTAGCGGGGCACAATGAGCAGTTCTTC. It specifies CASSPGLAGHNEQFF.

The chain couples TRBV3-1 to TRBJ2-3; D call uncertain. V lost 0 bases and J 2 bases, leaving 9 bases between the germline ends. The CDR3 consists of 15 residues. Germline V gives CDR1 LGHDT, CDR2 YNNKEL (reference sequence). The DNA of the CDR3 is TGTGCCAGCAGCCAAGATGGAGCGACCACAGATACGCAGTATTTT. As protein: CASSQDGATTDTQYF.

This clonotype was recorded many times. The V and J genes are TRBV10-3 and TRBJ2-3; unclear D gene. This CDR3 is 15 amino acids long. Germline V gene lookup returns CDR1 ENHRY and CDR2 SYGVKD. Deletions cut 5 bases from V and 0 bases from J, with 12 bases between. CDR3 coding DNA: TGTGCCATCAGTCGAGAGGTATCTAGCACAGATACGCAGTATTTT. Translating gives CAISREVSSTDTQYF.

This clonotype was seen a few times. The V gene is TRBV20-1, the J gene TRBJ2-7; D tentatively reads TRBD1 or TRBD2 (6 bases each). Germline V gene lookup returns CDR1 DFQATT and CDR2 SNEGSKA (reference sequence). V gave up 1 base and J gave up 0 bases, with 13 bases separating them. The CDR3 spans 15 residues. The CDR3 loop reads CSARGTAGFSYEQYF. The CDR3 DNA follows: TGCAGTGCTAGAGGGACAGCGGGTTTCTCCTACGAGCAGTACTTC.

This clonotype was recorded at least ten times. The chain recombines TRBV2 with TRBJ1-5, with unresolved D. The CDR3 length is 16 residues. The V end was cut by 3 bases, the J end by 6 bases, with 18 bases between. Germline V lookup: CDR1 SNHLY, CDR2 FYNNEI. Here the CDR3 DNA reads TGTGCCAGCAGTGAGTCGACAAGGGAAGTGGGTCAGCCCCAGCATTTT. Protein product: CASSESTREVGQPQHF.

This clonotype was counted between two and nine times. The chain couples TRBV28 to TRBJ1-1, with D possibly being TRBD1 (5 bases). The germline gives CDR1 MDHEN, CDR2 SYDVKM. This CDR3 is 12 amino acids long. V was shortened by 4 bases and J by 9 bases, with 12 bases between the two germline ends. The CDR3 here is CASSSGRAKAFF. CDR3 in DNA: TGTGCCAGCAGTTCGGGACGTGCTAAAGCTTTCTTT.

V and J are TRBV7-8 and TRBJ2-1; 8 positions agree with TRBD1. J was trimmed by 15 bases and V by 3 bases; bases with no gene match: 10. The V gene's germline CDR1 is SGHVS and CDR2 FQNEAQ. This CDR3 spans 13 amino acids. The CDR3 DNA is TGTGCCAGCAGCTTCCGGGACAGGATTAACAGGTTCTTC. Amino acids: CASSFRDRINRFF.

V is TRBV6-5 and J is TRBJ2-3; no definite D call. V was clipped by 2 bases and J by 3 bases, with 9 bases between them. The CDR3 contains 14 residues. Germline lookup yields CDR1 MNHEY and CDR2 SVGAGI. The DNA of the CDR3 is TGTGCCAGCAGTTACGCGGTAGGAACAGATACGCAGTATTTT. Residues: CASSYAVGTDTQYF.

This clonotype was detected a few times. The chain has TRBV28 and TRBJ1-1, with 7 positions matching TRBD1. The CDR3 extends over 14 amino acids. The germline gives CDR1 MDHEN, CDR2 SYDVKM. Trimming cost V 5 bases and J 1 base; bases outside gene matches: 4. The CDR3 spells CASSVGQENTEAFF. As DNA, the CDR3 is TGTGCCAGCAGTGTAGGACAGGAGAACACTGAAGCTTTCTTT.

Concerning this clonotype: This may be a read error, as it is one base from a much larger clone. The CDR3 DNA sequence: TGTGCCAGCAGTTTAGCGGGAGTCCGGAATACCTATAATTTACCCCTCCACTTT. Translating gives CASSLAGVRNTYNLPLHF. This chain links TRBV27 with TRBJ1-6; D is ambiguous. CDR3 length: 18 amino acids. Looked up from germline, CDR1 is MNHEY and CDR2 is SMNVEV (reference sequence).

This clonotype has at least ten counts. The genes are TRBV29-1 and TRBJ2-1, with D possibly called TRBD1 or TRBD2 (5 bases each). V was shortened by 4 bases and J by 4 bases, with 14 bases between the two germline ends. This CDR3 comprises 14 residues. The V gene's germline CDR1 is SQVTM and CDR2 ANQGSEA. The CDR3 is CSVAGTPLYNEQFF. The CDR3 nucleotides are TGCAGCGTTGCCGGGACCCCCCTTTACAATGAGCAGTTCTTC.

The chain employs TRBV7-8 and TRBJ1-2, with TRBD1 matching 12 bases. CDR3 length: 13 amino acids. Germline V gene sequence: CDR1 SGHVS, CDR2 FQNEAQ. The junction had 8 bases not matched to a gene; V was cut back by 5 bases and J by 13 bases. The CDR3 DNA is TGTGCCAGCAGCCCGCCGGGACAGGGGGCGGGCACCTTC. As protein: CASSPPGQGAGTF. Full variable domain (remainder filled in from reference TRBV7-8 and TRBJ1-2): GAGVSQSPRYKVAKRGQDVALRCDPISGHVSLFWYQQALGQGPEFLTYFQNEAQLDKSGLPSDRFFAERPEGSVSTLKIQRTQQEDSAVYLCASSPPGQGAGTFGSGTRLTVV.

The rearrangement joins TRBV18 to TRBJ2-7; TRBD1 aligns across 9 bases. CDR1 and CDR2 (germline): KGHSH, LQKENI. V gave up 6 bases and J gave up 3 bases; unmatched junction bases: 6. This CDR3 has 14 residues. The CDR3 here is CASSAGTGHYEQYF. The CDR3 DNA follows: TGTGCCAGCTCCGCCGGGACAGGGCACTACGAGCAGTACTTC.

CDR3 sequence (DNA): TGTGCCAGCAGCTTAGCGTACAGGGGGGCCACTGAAGCTTTCTTT. Protein sequence: CASSLAYRGATEAFF. The rearrangement links TRBV7-2 to TRBJ1-1; 8 bases line up with TRBD1. Germline assignment: CDR1 SGHTA and CDR2 FQGNSA. Trimming cost V 0 bases and J 4 bases; bases outside gene matches: 4. This CDR3 is 15 amino acids long.

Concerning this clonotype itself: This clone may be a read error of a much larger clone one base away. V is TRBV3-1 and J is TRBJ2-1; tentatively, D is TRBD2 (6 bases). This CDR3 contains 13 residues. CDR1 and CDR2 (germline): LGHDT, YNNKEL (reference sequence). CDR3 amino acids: CASTGGLYNAQFF. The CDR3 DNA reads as TGTGCCAGCACCGGAGGGCTCTACAATGCGCAGTTCTTC.

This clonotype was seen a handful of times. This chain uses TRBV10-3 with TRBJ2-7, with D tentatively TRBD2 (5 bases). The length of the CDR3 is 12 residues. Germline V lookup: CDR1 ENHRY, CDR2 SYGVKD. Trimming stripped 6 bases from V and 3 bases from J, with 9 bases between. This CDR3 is CAIRDLVYEQYF. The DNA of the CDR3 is TGTGCCATCAGGGACTTGGTCTACGAGCAGTACTTC.

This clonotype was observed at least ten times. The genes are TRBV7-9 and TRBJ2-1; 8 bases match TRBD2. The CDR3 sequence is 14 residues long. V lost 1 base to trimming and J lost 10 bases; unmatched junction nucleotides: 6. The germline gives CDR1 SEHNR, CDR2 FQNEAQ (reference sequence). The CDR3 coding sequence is TGTGCCAGCAGCTTAGGACTAGCGCCTTCGGAGCAGTTCTTC. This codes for CASSLGLAPSEQFF.

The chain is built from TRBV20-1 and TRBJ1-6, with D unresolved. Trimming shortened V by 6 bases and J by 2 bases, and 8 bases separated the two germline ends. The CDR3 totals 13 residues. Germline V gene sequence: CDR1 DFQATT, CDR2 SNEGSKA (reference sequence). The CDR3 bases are TGCAGTGCCCCTGAGGCCTATAATTCACCCCTCCACTTT. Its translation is CSAPEAYNSPLHF.

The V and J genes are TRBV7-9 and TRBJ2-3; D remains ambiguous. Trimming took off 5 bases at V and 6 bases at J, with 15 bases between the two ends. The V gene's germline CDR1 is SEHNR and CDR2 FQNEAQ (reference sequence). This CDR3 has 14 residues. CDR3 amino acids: CASSPGPRSDTQYF. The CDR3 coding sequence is TGTGCCAGCAGCCCCGGGCCCCGATCGGATACGCAGTATTTT.